A selection of T cell receptor beta chains follows, all from one sample in a study of blood T cells in healthy people across ages. TCRdb analysed the 5' RACE reads with MiXCR anew, one entry per CDR3 protein. The table has fewer than 2,000,000 distinct CDR3 sequences, about two fifths seen once; the top ten hold approximately 22%. Sequencing was done on a sample of blood. The origin of the receptors is a human donor in good health. CDR3s include the opening cysteine and the closing phenylalanine or tryptophan. The D gene is left open where the match is weak. For some rows the clone size is stated as once, few or many, or as a class when expanded; others skip it.

v_gene	j_gene	abundance	d_gene	CDR3nt	CDR3aa
TRBV6-5	TRBJ2-6	once	NA	TGTGCCAGCAGTTACGCGAGAGGACCTGGGGCCAACGTCCTGACTTTC	CASSYARGPGANVLTF
TRBV6-5	TRBJ1-2	NA	TRBD1	TGTGCCAGCAGTTACTCGACAGGGGAAGGCTACACCTTC	CASSYSTGEGYTF
TRBV7-2	TRBJ2-5	NA	NA	TGTGCCAGCAGCTTAGTAACAGACTGGTACCAAGAGACCCAGTACTTC	CASSLVTDWYQETQYF
TRBV20-1	TRBJ1-6	few	NA	TGCAGTGCTAGAGTACTAGGGGGGCACGAACCCCTCCACTTT	CSARVLGGHEPLHF
TRBV7-2	TRBJ2-5	few	NA	TGTGCCAGCAGCGAAGGGCGGGGGACCCAGTACTTC	CASSEGRGTQYF
TRBV6-4	TRBJ2-1	many	NA	TGTGCCAGCAGTCCACAGACTAATTACAATGAGCAGTTCTTC	CASSPQTNYNEQFF
TRBV5-1	TRBJ2-2	NA	NA	TGCGCCAGCAGGGAAATGCGGACCCCTGTTACCGGGGAGCTGTTTTTT	CASREMRTPVTGELFF
TRBV6-2/TRBV6-3	TRBJ1-1	NA	TRBD1	TGTGCCAGCCTCTACGCGGGGACAGTTGAAGCTTTCTTT	CASLYAGTVEAFF
TRBV12-3/TRBV12-4	TRBJ1-1	few	NA	TGTGCCAGCACTCCCGGGGGGGTTTTTGAAGCTTTCTTT	CASTPGGVFEAFF
TRBV9	TRBJ2-2	NA	NA	TGTGCCAGCAGCACCAGGGGTGACACCGGGGAGCTGTTTTTT	CASSTRGDTGELFF
TRBV15	TRBJ1-5	NA	NA	TGTGCCACCAGCAGAGATCCACAGGCAAATCAGCCCCAGCATTTT	CATSRDPQANQPQHF
TRBV12-3/TRBV12-4	TRBJ2-7	NA	TRBD1	TGTGCCAGCAGGAGCGGGACAGGGAGGGCCTACGAGCAGTACTTC	CASRSGTGRAYEQYF
TRBV6-6	TRBJ1-2	NA	NA	TGTGCCAGCAGTCCCAAATCACAGCCTCTCTATGGCTACACCTTC	CASSPKSQPLYGYTF
TRBV29-1	TRBJ2-7	NA	NA	TGCAGCGTTGTGGCAGGGGTCTACGAGCAGTACTTC	CSVVAGVYEQYF
TRBV6-5	TRBJ1-2	NA	NA	TGTGCCAGCAGTTACGCAGGGAATGGCTACACCTTC	CASSYAGNGYTF
TRBV29-1	TRBJ2-1	NA	TRBD2	TGCAGCGTCCTCCTGGGGCGGGGGGCGGCCTACAATAAGCAGTTCTTC	CSVLLGRGAAYNKQFF
TRBV11-2	TRBJ2-7	NA	TRBD2	TGTGCCTGCAGCGCGGCGGGAGCTTCCTACGAGCAGTACTTC	CACSAAGASYEQYF
TRBV7-2	TRBJ2-3	few	NA	TGTGCCAGCAGCTTTCAGGATGGGCCCACAGATACGCAGTATTTT	CASSFQDGPTDTQYF
TRBV25-1	TRBJ1-2	few	TRBD1	TGTGCCAGCAGCCCCTGGGGAGGGGGCGAGCTTCTAGGCTACACCTTC	CASSPWGGGELLGYTF
TRBV12-3/TRBV12-4	TRBJ2-3	NA	NA	TGTGCCAGCAGTCGCCGTGGGTCCCAAACAGATACGCAGTATTTT	CASSRRGSQTDTQYF
TRBV6-1	TRBJ2-5	few	TRBD1	TGTGCCAGCAGGAAATCCCCGCAGGGGGCACAAGAGACCCAGTACTTC	CASRKSPQGAQETQYF
TRBV7-8	TRBJ1-5	NA	TRBD1	TGTGCCAGCAGCTTAGGGACAGGGCAACGGCCCCAGCATTTT	CASSLGTGQRPQHF
TRBV21-1	TRBJ2-5	NA	NA	TGTGCCAGCAGCAAGATCGTGGGTTCAGAGACCCAGTACTTC	CASSKIVGSETQYF
TRBV4-3	TRBJ2-2	few	NA	TGCGCCAGCAGCCAACCCGCTGTTTACTCGAACACCGGGGAGCTGTTTTTT	CASSQPAVYSNTGELFF